The 12 T cell receptor beta chains reported below all come from one sample, sequenced in a study of shared clonotypes between healthy human individuals. Assay used: immunoSEQ multiplex PCR; TCRdb lists only in-frame clones, some missing. Of approximately 2.3 million clones in the sample, roughly 93% were seen once. Source material: naive CD4+ T cells from PBMCs. Subset here: CD45RA+ positively selected. The receptors derive from a man younger than 35 in good health. Some clones in this sample may be carry-over from other donors' samples.

The chain combines TRBV28 with TRBJ2-2, with a tentative D call TRBD2 (6 bases). V lost 1 base, J lost 5 bases, and 11 bases lay in between. Germline lookup yields CDR1 MDHEN and CDR2 SYDVKM. There are 15 residues in the CDR3. CDR3 DNA: TGTGCCAGCAGTTTATTGATCGGAGGGACCGGGGAGCTGTTTTTT. Translated: CASSLLIGGTGELFF. Filled out from reference TRBV28 and TRBJ2-2, the complete variable domain reads DVKVTQSSRYLVKRTGEKVFLECVQDMDHENMFWYRQDPGLGLRLIYFSYDVKMKEKGDIPEGYSVSREKKERFSLILESASTNQTSMYLCASSLLIGGTGELFFGEGSRLTVL.

This rearrangement joins TRBV18 to TRBJ2-5; 9 bases fit TRBD1. This CDR3 region has 13 residues. Losses at the gene ends were 6 bases for V and 1 base for J; bases not matched to a gene: 0. Germline CDR1 KGHSH, CDR2 LQKENI. CDR3 in amino acids: CASSDRGQETQYF. The CDR3 bases are TGTGCCAGCTCGGACAGGGGCCAAGAGACCCAGTACTTC.

V usage is TRBV4-3 and J usage is TRBJ2-7, with D possibly being TRBD2 (7 bases). V lost 0 bases, J lost 6 bases, and 12 bases lay in between. CDR1 LGHNA and CDR2 YSLEER come from the germline V gene. The CDR3 length is 14 residues. The CDR3 nucleotides are TGCGCCAGCAGCCAAGATGGAGGGGGGGCCGAGCAGTACTTC. Translating gives CASSQDGGGAEQYF.

This clone was recorded once. This chain uses TRBV9 with TRBJ2-2; D uncertain. The length of the CDR3 is 14 residues. The germline CDR1 and CDR2 sequences are SGDLS and YYNGEE. Between the trimmed V and J ends, which lost 0 bases and 8 bases, there was a span of 11 bases. The CDR3 loop reads CASSVEVLEGELFF. CDR3 DNA: TGTGCCAGCAGCGTAGAGGTTCTGGAAGGGGAGCTGTTTTTT. Filled out from reference TRBV9 and TRBJ2-2, the complete variable domain reads DSGVTQTPKHLITATGQRVTLRCSPRSGDLSVYWYQQSLDQGLQFLIQYYNGEERAKGNILERFSAQQFPDLHSELNLSSLELGDSALYFCASSVEVLEGELFFGEGSRLTVL.

This clone was observed once. The chain recombines TRBV6-1 with TRBJ2-5, with 10 bases fitting TRBD1. The junction had 5 bases not matched to a gene; V was cut back by 6 bases and J by 1 base. The CDR3 is made up of 15 amino acids. CDR1 and CDR2 (germline): MNHNS, SASEGT. The CDR3 nucleotides are TGTGCCAGCAGCAGACGGGACAGGGGCCAAGAGACCCAGTACTTC. This codes for CASSRRDRGQETQYF.

To note about this clone: The sample holds other DNA sequences that translate to the same CDR3. The J gene is TRBJ2-7, the V gene TRBV5-1; 7 bases line up with TRBD2. V dropped 0 bases and J dropped 4; count of bases not matched to a gene: 7. The CDR3 has 15 amino acids. The V gene's germline CDR1 is SGHRS and CDR2 YFSETQ. DNA of the CDR3: TGCGCCAGCAGCTTGGCGGGGAGGGGAGAGTACGAGCAGTACTTC. It yields the protein CASSLAGRGEYEQYF.

The chain uses TRBV7-9 and TRBJ1-1, with D possibly being TRBD1 (5 bases). Trimming removed 2 bases at V and 7 bases at J, with 23 bases between. Germline V gene data show CDR1 as SEHNR and CDR2 as FQNEAQ (reference sequence). The CDR3 has 17 amino acids. The CDR3, as DNA: TGTGCCAGCAGCTTATACGTCCGGGGCAGGGCAGTGATTGAAGCTTTCTTT. Residues: CASSLYVRGRAVIEAFF.

This sequence joins TRBV11-1 and TRBJ2-3; 10 bases are shared with TRBD1. In germline, CDR1 is SGHAT, CDR2 FQDESV (reference sequence). The V and J ends lost 8 bases and 4 bases, in that order; junction bases with no gene match: 9. The CDR3 runs to 15 residues. The CDR3 protein is CASQNWGQGPDTQYF. CDR3 nucleotides: TGTGCCAGCCAGAACTGGGGACAGGGGCCAGATACGCAGTATTTT.

The J gene is TRBJ2-3, the V gene TRBV5-1; 7 bases agree with TRBD2. This CDR3 has 14 residues. CDR1 and CDR2 (germline): SGHRS, YFSETQ. Trimming took 3 bases from V and 4 from J; bases not matched to a gene: 5. For the CDR3, the DNA is TGCGCCAGCAGCTGGGAGGGAAACTCAGATACGCAGTATTTT. It codes for CASSWEGNSDTQYF.

The genes are TRBV5-1 and TRBJ1-5; D is possibly TRBD1 (6 bases). The V end was cut by 0 bases, the J end by 2 bases, with 12 bases between. This CDR3 has 16 amino acids. Germline V gene sequence: CDR1 SGHRS, CDR2 YFSETQ. CDR3 loop: CASSLGSGVGNQPQHF. The DNA of the CDR3 is TGCGCCAGCAGCTTGGGATCAGGGGTTGGCAATCAGCCCCAGCATTTT.

The chain uses TRBV7-9 and TRBJ2-7; TRBD1 agrees at 7 bases. Germline-derived CDR1 and CDR2 are SEHNR and FQNEAQ (reference sequence). After removal of 5 bases from V and 0 bases from J, the junction contained 7 bases not matched to a gene. The CDR3 is 15 amino acids. The CDR3 is CASSRDRASSYEQYF. Written as DNA, the CDR3 is TGTGCCAGCAGCCGCGACAGGGCTAGCTCCTACGAGCAGTACTTC.

CDR3 DNA: TGTGCCAGCAGCTCCGGTATAGTGGGAGAGACCCAGTACTTC. It translates to CASSSGIVGETQYF. The chain recombines TRBV7-6 with TRBJ2-5, with D hard to call. Deletions cut 4 bases from V and 4 bases from J, with 13 bases between. Germline V gives CDR1 SGHVS, CDR2 FNYEAQ. The CDR3 extends over 14 amino acids.